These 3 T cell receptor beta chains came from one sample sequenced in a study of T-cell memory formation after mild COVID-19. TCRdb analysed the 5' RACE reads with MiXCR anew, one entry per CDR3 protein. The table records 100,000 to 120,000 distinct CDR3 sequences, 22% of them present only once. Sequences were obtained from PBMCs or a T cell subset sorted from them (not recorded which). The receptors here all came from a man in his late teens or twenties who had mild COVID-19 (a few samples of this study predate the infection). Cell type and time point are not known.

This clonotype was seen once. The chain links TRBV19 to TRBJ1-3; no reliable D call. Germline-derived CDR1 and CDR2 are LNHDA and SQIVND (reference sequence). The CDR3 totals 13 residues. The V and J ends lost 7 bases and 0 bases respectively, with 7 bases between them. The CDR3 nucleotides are TGTGCCAGTATGTGGTACTCTGGAAACACCATATATTTT. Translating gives CASMWYSGNTIYF.

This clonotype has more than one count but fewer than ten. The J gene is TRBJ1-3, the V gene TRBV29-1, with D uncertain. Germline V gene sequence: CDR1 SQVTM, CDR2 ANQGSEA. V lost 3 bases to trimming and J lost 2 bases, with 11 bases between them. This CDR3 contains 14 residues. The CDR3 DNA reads TGCAGCGTTGAGGTGTCAGGTACTGGAAACACCATATATTTT. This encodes CSVEVSGTGNTIYF.

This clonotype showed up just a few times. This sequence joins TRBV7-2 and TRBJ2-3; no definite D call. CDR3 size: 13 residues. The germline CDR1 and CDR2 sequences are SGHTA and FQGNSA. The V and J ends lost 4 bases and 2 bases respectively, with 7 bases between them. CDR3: CASSSDPTDTQYF. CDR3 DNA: TGTGCCAGCAGCTCTGATCCCACAGATACGCAGTATTTT.